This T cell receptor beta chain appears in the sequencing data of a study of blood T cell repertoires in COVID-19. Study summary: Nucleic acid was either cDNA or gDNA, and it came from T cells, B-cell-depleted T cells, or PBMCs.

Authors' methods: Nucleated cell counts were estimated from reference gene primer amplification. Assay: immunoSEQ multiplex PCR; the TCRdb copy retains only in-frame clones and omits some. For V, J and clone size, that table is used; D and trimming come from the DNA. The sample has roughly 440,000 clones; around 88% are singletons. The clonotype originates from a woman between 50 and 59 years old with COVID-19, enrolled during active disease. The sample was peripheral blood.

The CDR3 sequence is CASSPAPTDRSEQYF. CDR3 bases: TGCGCCAGCAGTCCCGCTCCGACCGACAGGTCCGAGCAGTACTTC. The V gene is TRBV5-1, the J gene TRBJ2-7; D is possibly TRBD1 (6 bases). V lost 5 bases and J lost 6, with 21 bases in between. The CDR3 is 15 amino acids. Germline lookup yields CDR1 SGHRS and CDR2 YFSETQ.